What follows describes a single T cell receptor (beta chain). The antigen is unknown. The source of the sample is a study of shared clonotypes between healthy human individuals. Study results and caveats: Sequencing depth was a factor that was expected to affect clonotype sharing among donors.

Some 30,000 T cell genomes (around 200 ng DNA) went into each sorted-subset replicate. Using immunoSEQ multiplex PCR, the repertoire was profiled, and TCRdb retains in-frame clones only, with some absent. The sample yields about 960,000 clones, approximately 80% seen once. Germline CDR1 and CDR2: WSHSY and SAAADI. The CDR3 has 14 amino acids. V was clipped by 8 bases and J by 5 bases, with 16 bases between them. Sample: memory CD4+ T cells sorted from blood. Subset given: CD45RA-negative fraction. This chain joins TRBV10-2 and TRBJ2-1; D unclear. This TCR was recovered from a young man in good health. In nucleotides, the CDR3 is TGCGCCAGCCTTGGGTCTAGAAAGAACAATGAGCAGTTCTTC. Encoded protein: CASLGSRKNNEQFF.